The clone carrying this T cell receptor (beta chain) was observed many times. The data belong to a study of T-cell reconstitution after alpha-beta-depleted transplantation in children. It was with unique molecular identifiers that the TCRbeta library was prepared. In TCRdb, the PCR reads were re-called with MiXCR into one record per CDR3 protein. The table includes more than 250,000 distinct CDR3 sequences, approximately 9.8% detected once. V was pared by 0 bases and J by 6 bases, with 9 bases between. The CDR3 has 15 residues. Per the germline V gene, CDR1 is LNHNV and CDR2 is YYDKDF (reference sequence).

This sequence was found in a human donor who donated a stem cell graft to a child with SCID. This specimen was PBMCs from the stem cell graft donor, taken from the stem cell graft. The chain recombines TRBV15 with TRBJ2-6, with D uncertain. The DNA for the CDR3 is TGTGCCACCAGCAGAGATCAGAGACAGGCCAACGTCCTGACTTTC. Protein product: CATSRDQRQANVLTF.